These 9 T cell receptor beta chains came from one sample sequenced in a study of cytomegalovirus exposure and HLA in healthy donors. The PCR was carried out with 60 Vbeta primers and 13 Jbeta primers. Clones were sequenced by immunoSEQ multiplex PCR, and TCRdb holds only the in-frame ones, with some missing. The profile shows under 75,000 clones, almost 70% of them singletons. The sample was PBMCs. The receptors were sampled from a man aged 40-49 years in good health and CMV-seropositive.

This chain links TRBV19 with TRBJ2-5; 14 bases are a match to TRBD2. The trim removed 9 bases at V and 2 bases at J, leaving 8 bases unmatched. In germline, CDR1 is LNHDA, CDR2 SQIVND (reference sequence). This CDR3 has 16 residues. The CDR3 loop reads CASGTSGRKRQETQYF. CDR3 sequence (DNA): TGTGCCAGCGGGACTAGCGGGAGAAAACGGCAAGAGACCCAGTACTTC.

The rearrangement uses TRBV4-2 and TRBJ2-7, with TRBD1 matching 7 bases. V dropped 1 base and J dropped 5; count of bases not matched to a gene: 8. Germline loops: CDR1 LGHNA, CDR2 YNFKEQ. The CDR3 totals 15 residues. Here the CDR3 reads CASSQVRGQFHEQYF. The CDR3, as DNA: TGTGCCAGCAGCCAAGTCCGGGGACAGTTCCACGAGCAGTACTTC.

The gene calls are TRBV19 and TRBJ2-2, with TRBD1 matching over 11 bases. The length of the CDR3 is 16 residues. Germline lookup yields CDR1 LNHDA and CDR2 SQIVND (reference sequence). Trimming cost V 7 bases and J 3 bases; bases outside gene matches: 7. CDR3 DNA: TGTGCCAGTATTAGCCGGACAGGGGGCTACACCGGGGAGCTGTTTTTT. As protein: CASISRTGGYTGELFF.

This chain connects TRBV6-5 to TRBJ2-2; D call uncertain. The germline V and J ends were trimmed by 2 bases and 8 bases, with 12 bases remaining between them. Germline V gene lookup returns CDR1 MNHEY and CDR2 SVGAGI. The CDR3 extends over 14 amino acids. CDR3 sequence: CASSYGQAIGELFF. The CDR3 nucleotides read TGTGCCAGCAGTTACGGGCAGGCTATAGGGGAGCTGTTTTTT.

CDR3 sequence reads: CASSLKQGGNQPQHF. The CDR3 nucleotides are TGTGCCAGCTCACTGAAACAGGGGGGCAATCAGCCCCAGCATTTT. The V call is TRBV18, the J call TRBJ1-5, with 8 positions matching TRBD1. With 4 bases clipped from V and 2 bases from J, the junction kept 4 bases outside the gene matches. This CDR3 is 15 amino acids long. In germline, CDR1 is KGHSH, CDR2 LQKENI.

The chain uses TRBV6-5 and TRBJ2-7; tentatively, D is TRBD2 (6 bases). The CDR3 loop spans 16 amino acids. Trimming left V 0 bases short and J 1 base short, with 13 bases between. Germline-derived CDR1 and CDR2 are MNHEY and SVGAGI. CDR3 nucleotide sequence: TGTGCCAGCAGTTACTCGTTGGCGGGGCGATCCTACGAGCAGTACTTC. Translation: CASSYSLAGRSYEQYF.

V is TRBV29-1 and J is TRBJ1-1; unclear D gene. With 7 bases removed from V and 4 bases from J, the gap between germline ends came to 10 bases. From germline, CDR1 is SQVTM and CDR2 ANQGSEA. This CDR3 is 11 amino acids long. CDR3 residues: CSGKLLTEAFF. The CDR3 bases are TGCAGCGGCAAGCTGCTCACTGAAGCTTTCTTT.

V and J are TRBV4-1 and TRBJ1-6, with a tentative D call TRBD1 (6 bases). The CDR3 runs 14 residues. Trimming took off 0 bases at V and 9 bases at J, with 9 bases between the two ends. Looked up from germline, CDR1 is MGHRA and CDR2 is YSYEKL. The CDR3 sequence is CASSQEGGPSPLHF. CDR3 sequence (DNA): TGCGCCAGCAGCCAAGAAGGGGGTCCTTCACCCCTCCACTTT.

The chain links TRBV5-6 to TRBJ2-7; possibly TRBD1 for D (5 bases). The CDR3 totals 12 residues. Germline lookup yields CDR1 SGHDT and CDR2 YYEEEE. Trimming took 4 bases from V and 8 from J, leaving 13 bases between them. Here the CDR3 reads CASSLVRGKQYF. Here the CDR3 DNA reads TGTGCCAGCAGCCTGGTAAGGGGCAAGCAGTACTTC.